Listed below are T cell receptor beta chains from one sample, sequenced in a study of cytomegalovirus exposure and HLA in healthy donors. The protocol was immunoSEQ multiplex PCR, while the TCRdb copy is restricted to in-frame clones and leaves out a portion. The profile shows about 80,000 clones, 79% of them singletons. The sample consisted of PBMCs. Receptor source: a man aged 25 to 40 in good health and CMV-seronegative. The CDR3 runs from the conserved cysteine through the conserved F or W. The D gene is left open where the match is weak. Clone sizes are given selectively: once, few, many, or a class where the clone is expanded.

clone size: -
V gene: TRBV30
D gene: -
J gene: TRBJ2-1
CDR3 length: 13
CDR3 DNA: TGTGCCTGGAGTGACACGAGGGGGGGGGAGCAGTTCTTC
CDR3 protein: CAWSDTRGGEQFF

clone size: -
V gene: TRBV29-1
D gene: TRBD1
J gene: TRBJ1-5
CDR3 length: 13
CDR3 DNA: TGCAGCGTCGGACAGGGACTCAATCAGCCCCAGCATTTT
CDR3 protein: CSVGQGLNQPQHF

clone size: -
V gene: TRBV18
D gene: TRBD1
J gene: TRBJ2-7
CDR3 length: 14
CDR3 DNA: TGTGCCAGCTCACCTGACAGGGGGACCTACGAGCAGTACTTC
CDR3 protein: CASSPDRGTYEQYF

clone size: -
V gene: TRBV5-1
D gene: -
J gene: TRBJ2-1
CDR3 length: 15
CDR3 DNA: TGCGCCAGCGATGCGGGACTCGCCGGGTCCAATGAGCAGTTCTTC
CDR3 protein: CASDAGLAGSNEQFF

clone size: -
V gene: TRBV19
D gene: TRBD1
J gene: TRBJ1-4
CDR3 length: 14
CDR3 DNA: TGTGCCAGTAGTAGTCAGACAGGGAATGAAAAACTGTTTTTT
CDR3 protein: CASSSQTGNEKLFF

clone size: -
V gene: TRBV19
D gene: -
J gene: TRBJ1-4
CDR3 length: 16
CDR3 DNA: TGTGCCAGTAGTTACTCCGGGCCGGGAAACGGGGAAAAACTGTTTTTT
CDR3 protein: CASSYSGPGNGEKLFF

clone size: -
V gene: TRBV30
D gene: -
J gene: TRBJ1-4
CDR3 length: 14
CDR3 DNA: TGTGCCATCACGGGGAGGGGAGGAACTGAAAAACTGTTTTTT
CDR3 protein: CAITGRGGTEKLFF

clone size: -
V gene: TRBV28
D gene: -
J gene: TRBJ2-7
CDR3 length: 13
CDR3 DNA: TGTGCCAGCAGTGGGGCGGACTCCTACGAGCAGTACTTC
CDR3 protein: CASSGADSYEQYF

clone size: -
V gene: TRBV19
D gene: -
J gene: TRBJ1-2
CDR3 length: 14
CDR3 DNA: TGTGCCAGTAGTACCACAGGCCGAACCTATGGCTACACCTTC
CDR3 protein: CASSTTGRTYGYTF

clone size: -
V gene: TRBV4-3
D gene: TRBD1
J gene: TRBJ2-7
CDR3 length: 14
CDR3 DNA: TGCGCCAGCAGCCTGGACAGGGGCCCCCGCGAGCAGTACTTC
CDR3 protein: CASSLDRGPREQYF

clone size: -
V gene: TRBV10-2
D gene: TRBD1
J gene: TRBJ1-2
CDR3 length: 14
CDR3 DNA: TGCGCCAGCAGCTGGACAGGGGCGGGCTCGGGCTACACCTTC
CDR3 protein: CASSWTGAGSGYTF

clone size: -
V gene: TRBV4-1
D gene: -
J gene: TRBJ2-4
CDR3 length: 15
CDR3 DNA: TGCGCCAGCAGCAGCGCTCGCATAGCCAAAAACATTCAGTACTTC
CDR3 protein: CASSSARIAKNIQYF

clone size: -
V gene: TRBV27
D gene: -
J gene: TRBJ2-7
CDR3 length: 12
CDR3 DNA: TGTGCCACCTCTAGCGCTAACTACGAGCAGTACTTC
CDR3 protein: CATSSANYEQYF

clone size: -
V gene: TRBV27
D gene: -
J gene: TRBJ2-3
CDR3 length: 20
CDR3 DNA: TGTGCCAGCAGTTCAATCTTACGGGACTCAACTAAGAAGAGCACAGATACGCAGTATTTT
CDR3 protein: CASSSILRDSTKKSTDTQYF

clone size: once
V gene: TRBV9
D gene: -
J gene: TRBJ2-1
CDR3 length: 15
CDR3 DNA: TGTGCCAGCAGCGTAGAAGGGACTGGCGACAATGAGCAGTTCTTC
CDR3 protein: CASSVEGTGDNEQFF

clone size: -
V gene: TRBV4-1
D gene: -
J gene: TRBJ1-3
CDR3 length: 17
CDR3 DNA: TGCGCCAGCAGCCAAGAATACGCAGGGTTCTTTGGAAACACCATATATTTT
CDR3 protein: CASSQEYAGFFGNTIYF

clone size: -
V gene: TRBV25-1
D gene: TRBD2
J gene: TRBJ2-3
CDR3 length: 18
CDR3 DNA: TGTGCCAGCCGGGGGGTCGGGGGTGAAGGAATAAGGACAGATACGCAGTATTTT
CDR3 protein: CASRGVGGEGIRTDTQYF

clone size: -
V gene: TRBV18
D gene: -
J gene: TRBJ1-4
CDR3 length: 13
CDR3 DNA: TGTGCCAGCTCCCCAGAGTCAAATGAAAAACTGTTTTTT
CDR3 protein: CASSPESNEKLFF

clone size: -
V gene: TRBV27
D gene: TRBD2
J gene: TRBJ2-2
CDR3 length: 16
CDR3 DNA: TGTGCCAGCAGTTTATCCGGCGGGAGGAACACCGGGGAGCTGTTTTTT
CDR3 protein: CASSLSGGRNTGELFF

clone size: -
V gene: TRBV10-3
D gene: TRBD1
J gene: TRBJ2-7
CDR3 length: 16
CDR3 DNA: TGTGCCATCAGTGGACCCGGGACAGAAAGCTCCTACGAGCAGTACTTC
CDR3 protein: CAISGPGTESSYEQYF

clone size: -
V gene: TRBV5-6
D gene: -
J gene: TRBJ1-2
CDR3 length: 13
CDR3 DNA: TGTGCCAGCAGCTTATCAGTTTCCTATGGCTACACCTTC
CDR3 protein: CASSLSVSYGYTF

clone size: -
V gene: TRBV9
D gene: TRBD2
J gene: TRBJ2-5
CDR3 length: 15
CDR3 DNA: TGTGCCAGCAGCGTAGGGCTAGCGGGAGAGGAGACCCAGTACTTC
CDR3 protein: CASSVGLAGEETQYF

clone size: -
V gene: TRBV9
D gene: -
J gene: TRBJ1-6
CDR3 length: 15
CDR3 DNA: TGTGCCAGCAGCGTTCAGGGTAGTAGTGGTTCACCCCTCCACTTT
CDR3 protein: CASSVQGSSGSPLHF

clone size: -
V gene: TRBV5-1
D gene: TRBD2
J gene: TRBJ2-5
CDR3 length: 15
CDR3 DNA: TGCGCCAGCAGCTCGCGGACTAGCGGGATTGAGACCCAGTACTTC
CDR3 protein: CASSSRTSGIETQYF

clone size: few
V gene: TRBV7-2
D gene: -
J gene: TRBJ2-6
CDR3 length: 15
CDR3 DNA: TGTGCCAGCAGCTTAGTCCACTCTGGGGCCAACGTCCTGACTTTC
CDR3 protein: CASSLVHSGANVLTF

clone size: -
V gene: TRBV4-3
D gene: TRBD2
J gene: TRBJ2-3
CDR3 length: 14
CDR3 DNA: TGCGCCAGCTCCCAAGCGGGAGCGGTAGATACGCAGTATTTT
CDR3 protein: CASSQAGAVDTQYF

clone size: once
V gene: TRBV14
D gene: TRBD1
J gene: TRBJ1-4
CDR3 length: 16
CDR3 DNA: TGTGCCAGCAGCCCTTGGACAGGGCTAAATAATGAAAAACTGTTTTTT
CDR3 protein: CASSPWTGLNNEKLFF

clone size: -
V gene: TRBV30
D gene: -
J gene: TRBJ2-2
CDR3 length: 16
CDR3 DNA: TGTGCCTGGAGTGTACTGGGGGCTGCGAACACCGGGGAGCTGTTTTTT
CDR3 protein: CAWSVLGAANTGELFF

clone size: -
V gene: TRBV6-5
D gene: TRBD2
J gene: TRBJ2-1
CDR3 length: 15
CDR3 DNA: TGTGCCAGCAGTCCTAGCGGCTCCCGCAACAATGAGCAGTTCTTC
CDR3 protein: CASSPSGSRNNEQFF

clone size: -
V gene: TRBV7-2
D gene: -
J gene: TRBJ1-4
CDR3 length: 13
CDR3 DNA: TGTGCCAGCAGTAACAGGGTTGATGAAAAACTGTTTTTT
CDR3 protein: CASSNRVDEKLFF

clone size: few
V gene: TRBV18
D gene: TRBD1
J gene: TRBJ1-2
CDR3 length: 15
CDR3 DNA: TGTGCCAGCTCAACCCGACAGGGGATTAACTATGGCTACACCTTC
CDR3 protein: CASSTRQGINYGYTF

clone size: -
V gene: TRBV11-3
D gene: TRBD2
J gene: TRBJ2-1
CDR3 length: 16
CDR3 DNA: TGTGCCAGCAGTCTAGCGGGAGCCCCTCCCTACAATGAGCAGTTCTTC
CDR3 protein: CASSLAGAPPYNEQFF

clone size: -
V gene: TRBV2
D gene: TRBD1
J gene: TRBJ2-2
CDR3 length: 17
CDR3 DNA: TGTGCCAGCAGTGAAGCGTACGGACAGGGGGCGACCGGGGAGCTGTTTTTT
CDR3 protein: CASSEAYGQGATGELFF

clone size: -
V gene: TRBV5-1
D gene: -
J gene: TRBJ2-5
CDR3 length: 16
CDR3 DNA: TGCGCCAGCAGCTCGATCTACCCAGGGGGGATAGAGACCCAGTACTTC
CDR3 protein: CASSSIYPGGIETQYF

clone size: -
V gene: TRBV7-9
D gene: -
J gene: TRBJ2-1
CDR3 length: 15
CDR3 DNA: TGTGCCAGCAGCTTAGAACGAGTCTCCTACAATGAGCAGTTCTTC
CDR3 protein: CASSLERVSYNEQFF

clone size: once
V gene: TRBV19
D gene: -
J gene: TRBJ2-5
CDR3 length: 16
CDR3 DNA: TGTGCCAGTAGTCCATACCGCGGGGGCCGTCGGGAGACCCAGTACTTC
CDR3 protein: CASSPYRGGRRETQYF

clone size: once
V gene: TRBV7-6
D gene: -
J gene: TRBJ2-2
CDR3 length: 14
CDR3 DNA: TGTGCCAGCAGCTCAGGGTCGGGCACCGGGGAGCTGTTTTTT
CDR3 protein: CASSSGSGTGELFF

clone size: -
V gene: TRBV6-4
D gene: -
J gene: TRBJ2-1
CDR3 length: 14
CDR3 DNA: TGTGCCAGCAGCCTATCAGGGCTTAACAATGAGCAGTTCTTC
CDR3 protein: CASSLSGLNNEQFF

clone size: -
V gene: TRBV7-9
D gene: TRBD1
J gene: TRBJ1-4
CDR3 length: 15
CDR3 DNA: TGTGCCAGCAGCTTTACTGACAGGGAGAGGGAAAAACTGTTTTTT
CDR3 protein: CASSFTDREREKLFF

clone size: -
V gene: TRBV27
D gene: -
J gene: TRBJ2-1
CDR3 length: 13
CDR3 DNA: TGTGCCAGCAGTTATACCCCCAGCAATGAGCAGTTCTTC
CDR3 protein: CASSYTPSNEQFF

clone size: once
V gene: TRBV27
D gene: -
J gene: TRBJ2-2
CDR3 length: 13
CDR3 DNA: TGTGCCAGCAGTCGACAGCCCACCGGGGAGCTGTTTTTT
CDR3 protein: CASSRQPTGELFF

clone size: -
V gene: TRBV11-2
D gene: -
J gene: TRBJ1-1
CDR3 length: 16
CDR3 DNA: TGTGCCAGCAGCTTTCCTGCGGGGGCGCTGGACACTGAAGCTTTCTTT
CDR3 protein: CASSFPAGALDTEAFF

clone size: -
V gene: TRBV7-9
D gene: -
J gene: TRBJ1-2
CDR3 length: 13
CDR3 DNA: TGTGCCAGCAGCTTAGGCGGGGACTATGGCTACACCTTC
CDR3 protein: CASSLGGDYGYTF

clone size: -
V gene: TRBV5-4
D gene: -
J gene: TRBJ2-3
CDR3 length: 16
CDR3 DNA: TGTGCCAGCAGCTCGGGACTTCGGGGTAGAACAGATACGCAGTATTTT
CDR3 protein: CASSSGLRGRTDTQYF

clone size: -
V gene: TRBV6-1
D gene: -
J gene: TRBJ1-2
CDR3 length: 12
CDR3 DNA: TGTGCCAGCATGAGGGATTGGGAGGGCTACCCCTTC
CDR3 protein: CASMRDWEGYPF

clone size: -
V gene: TRBV7-2
D gene: TRBD1
J gene: TRBJ1-6
CDR3 length: 14
CDR3 DNA: TGTGCCAGCAGCCCAGGGGGCAAGGTTTCACCCCTCCACTTT
CDR3 protein: CASSPGGKVSPLHF

clone size: -
V gene: TRBV14
D gene: TRBD1
J gene: TRBJ1-2
CDR3 length: 14
CDR3 DNA: TGTGCCAGCAGTGTCGACAGGGGGCTAGAAGGCTACACCTTC
CDR3 protein: CASSVDRGLEGYTF

clone size: -
V gene: TRBV27
D gene: TRBD1
J gene: TRBJ1-1
CDR3 length: 14
CDR3 DNA: TGTGCCAGCAGTCCCACAGGGGTGAACACTGAAGCTTTCTTT
CDR3 protein: CASSPTGVNTEAFF

clone size: -
V gene: TRBV4-1
D gene: -
J gene: TRBJ2-5
CDR3 length: 14
CDR3 DNA: TGCGCCAGCAGCCGAAGATCGACGGGGGAGACCCAGTACTTC
CDR3 protein: CASSRRSTGETQYF

clone size: -
V gene: TRBV5-1
D gene: TRBD2
J gene: TRBJ2-7
CDR3 length: 15
CDR3 DNA: TGCGCCAGCAGCGCTGGACTAGCGGGAGTGTACGAGCAGTACTTC
CDR3 protein: CASSAGLAGVYEQYF

clone size: -
V gene: TRBV4-3
D gene: -
J gene: TRBJ2-6
CDR3 length: 17
CDR3 DNA: TGCGCCAGCAGCCAAGAAAGCCCGAGCTCTGGGGCCAACGTCCTGACTTTC
CDR3 protein: CASSQESPSSGANVLTF

clone size: -
V gene: TRBV5-4
D gene: -
J gene: TRBJ2-5
CDR3 length: 12
CDR3 DNA: TGTGCCAGCAGCATGAGCGAGGAGACCCAGTACTTC
CDR3 protein: CASSMSEETQYF

clone size: -
V gene: TRBV10-1
D gene: TRBD1
J gene: TRBJ2-7
CDR3 length: 13
CDR3 DNA: TGCGCCAGCAGAGAGGGACAGGGCTACGAGCAGTACTTC
CDR3 protein: CASREGQGYEQYF

clone size: -
V gene: TRBV29-1
D gene: -
J gene: TRBJ2-4
CDR3 length: 13
CDR3 DNA: TGCAGCGTTGATACGGGTTTCAAAAACATTCAGTACTTC
CDR3 protein: CSVDTGFKNIQYF

clone size: -
V gene: TRBV27
D gene: TRBD1
J gene: TRBJ2-7
CDR3 length: 14
CDR3 DNA: TGTGCCAGCACCGAGACAGGGGCCCTCTCCCAGCAGTACTTC
CDR3 protein: CASTETGALSQQYF

clone size: -
V gene: TRBV7-2
D gene: TRBD2
J gene: TRBJ2-1
CDR3 length: 16
CDR3 DNA: TGTGCCAGCAGCTTAGCGACTAGCGGGAGCTACAATGAGCAGTTCTTC
CDR3 protein: CASSLATSGSYNEQFF

clone size: once
V gene: TRBV10-2
D gene: TRBD1
J gene: TRBJ2-3
CDR3 length: 15
CDR3 DNA: TGCGCCAGCAATTCTGGGACAGGGGGCACAGATACGCAGTATTTT
CDR3 protein: CASNSGTGGTDTQYF

clone size: -
V gene: TRBV25-1
D gene: TRBD1
J gene: TRBJ2-5
CDR3 length: 15
CDR3 DNA: TGTGCCAGCAGTGGAATCAGGGGGTCACAAGAGACCCAGTACTTC
CDR3 protein: CASSGIRGSQETQYF

clone size: -
V gene: TRBV4-3
D gene: TRBD1
J gene: TRBJ1-1
CDR3 length: 17
CDR3 DNA: TGCGCCAGCAGCCAAGATAGGAGGGGGCTGTCACCCACTGAAGCTTTCTTT
CDR3 protein: CASSQDRRGLSPTEAFF